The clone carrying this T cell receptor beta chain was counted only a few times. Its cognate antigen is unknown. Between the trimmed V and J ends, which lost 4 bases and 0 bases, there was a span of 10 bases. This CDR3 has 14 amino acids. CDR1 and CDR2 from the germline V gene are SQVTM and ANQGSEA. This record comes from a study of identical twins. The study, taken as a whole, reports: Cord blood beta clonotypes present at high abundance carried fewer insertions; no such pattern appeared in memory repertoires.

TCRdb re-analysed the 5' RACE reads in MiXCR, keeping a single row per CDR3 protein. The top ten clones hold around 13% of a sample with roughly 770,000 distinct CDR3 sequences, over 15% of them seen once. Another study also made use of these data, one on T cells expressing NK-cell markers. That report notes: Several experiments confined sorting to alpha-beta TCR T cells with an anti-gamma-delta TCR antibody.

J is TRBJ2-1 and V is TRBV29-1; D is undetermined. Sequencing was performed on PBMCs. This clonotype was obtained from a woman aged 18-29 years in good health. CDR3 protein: CSVVRTSSYNEQFF. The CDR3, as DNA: TGCAGCGTTGTGCGGACCAGCTCCTACAATGAGCAGTTCTTC.